The clone carrying this T cell receptor beta chain appeared once. 60 Vbeta and 13 Jbeta primers were used in PCR. Method: immunoSEQ multiplex PCR; TCRdb's copy keeps in-frame clones and lacks some. The profile shows over 110,000 clones, approximately 80% of them singletons. The sample originates from a study of cytomegalovirus exposure and HLA in healthy donors. Study background: HLA-typed donors were the source of about 90 million unique TCRs held in an early data release.

Germline trimming cut 4 bases from V and 6 bases from J; bases unmatched to any gene: 18. This CDR3 has 17 residues. The germline CDR1 and CDR2 sequences are SNHLY and FYNNEI. This sequence was found in a male donor in good health and CMV-seronegative. This chain joins TRBV2 and TRBJ2-7; TRBD2 agrees at 7 bases. The specimen sequenced was PBMCs. Here the CDR3 reads CASSGGGRGGIHREQYF. In DNA form, the CDR3 reads TGTGCCAGCAGTGGGGGGGGAAGAGGCGGGATTCACCGCGAGCAGTACTTC.